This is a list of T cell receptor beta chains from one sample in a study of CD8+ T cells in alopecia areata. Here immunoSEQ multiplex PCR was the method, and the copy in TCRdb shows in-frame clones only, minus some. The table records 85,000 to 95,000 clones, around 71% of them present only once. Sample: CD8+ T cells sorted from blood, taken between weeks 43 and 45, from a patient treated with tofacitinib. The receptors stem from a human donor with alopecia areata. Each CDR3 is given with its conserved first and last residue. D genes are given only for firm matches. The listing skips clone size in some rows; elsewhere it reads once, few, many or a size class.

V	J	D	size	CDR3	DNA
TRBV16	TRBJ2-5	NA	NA	CASSTGQQETQYF	TGTGCCAGCAGTACAGGACAGCAAGAGACCCAGTACTTC
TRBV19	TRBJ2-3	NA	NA	CASSIGQGTDTQYF	TGTGCCAGTAGTATAGGGCAGGGCACAGATACGCAGTATTTT
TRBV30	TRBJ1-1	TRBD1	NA	CAWSVGTGIAFF	TGTGCCTGGAGTGTAGGGACAGGGATTGCTTTCTTT
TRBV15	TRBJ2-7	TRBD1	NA	CATSRKTGPATEQYF	TGTGCCACCAGCAGGAAGACAGGGCCTGCTACCGAGCAGTACTTC
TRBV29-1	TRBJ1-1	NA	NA	CSGVNTEAFF	TGCAGCGGGGTTAACACTGAAGCTTTCTTT
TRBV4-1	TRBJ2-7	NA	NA	CASSHDTQPIYEQYF	TGCGCCAGCAGCCATGATACTCAACCTATATACGAGCAGTACTTC
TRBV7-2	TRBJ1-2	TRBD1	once	CASSQDAQGAYGYTF	TGCGCCAGCAGCCAAGATGCGCAGGGGGCTTATGGCTACACCTTC
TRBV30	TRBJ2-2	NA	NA	CAWRPGTGELFF	TGTGCCTGGAGGCCCGGCACCGGGGAGCTGTTTTTT
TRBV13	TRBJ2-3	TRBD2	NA	CASSSGLAGRTDTQYF	TGTGCCAGCAGCTCGGGACTAGCGGGGCGCACAGATACGCAGTATTTT
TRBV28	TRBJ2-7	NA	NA	CASNPPDTPYEQYF	TGTGCCAGCAACCCTCCGGACACACCCTACGAGCAGTACTTC
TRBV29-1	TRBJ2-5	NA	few	CSGLWDTQETQYF	TGCAGCGGGTTGTGGGACACCCAAGAGACCCAGTACTTC
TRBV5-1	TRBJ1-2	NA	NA	CASSPDEPKGGYTF	TGCGCCAGCAGCCCAGACGAACCGAAGGGCGGCTACACCTTC
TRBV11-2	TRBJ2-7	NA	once	CASSFAGIEQYF	TGTGCCAGCAGCTTTGCGGGCATCGAGCAGTACTTC
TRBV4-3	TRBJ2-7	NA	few	CASSQEGGYEQYF	TGCGCCAGCAGCCAAGAGGGGGGTTACGAGCAGTACTTC
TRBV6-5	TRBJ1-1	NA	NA	CASSYRGNTEAFF	TGTGCCAGCAGTTACAGGGGTAACACTGAAGCTTTCTTT
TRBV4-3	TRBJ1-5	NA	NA	CASSQDRKSNQPQHF	TGCGCCAGCAGCCAAGATAGGAAATCAAATCAGCCCCAGCATTTT
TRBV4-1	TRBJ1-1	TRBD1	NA	CASSQGQGGTEAFF	TGCGCCAGCAGCCAAGGACAGGGAGGCACTGAAGCTTTCTTT
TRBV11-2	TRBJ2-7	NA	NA	CASSLDSQSYEQYF	TGTGCCAGCAGCTTAGATTCCCAGTCCTACGAGCAGTACTTC
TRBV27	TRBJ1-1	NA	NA	CASSPSGYTEAFF	TGTGCCAGCAGTCCTTCTGGGTACACTGAAGCTTTCTTT
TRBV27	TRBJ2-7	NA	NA	CASSLRTNYEQYF	TGTGCCAGCAGTTTAAGGACCAACTACGAGCAGTACTTC
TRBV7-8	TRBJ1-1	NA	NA	CASSLQRSEAFF	TGTGCCAGCAGCTTACAAAGGAGTGAAGCTTTCTTT
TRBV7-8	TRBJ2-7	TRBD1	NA	CASSLGRTGYYEQYF	TGTGCCAGCAGCTTAGGCCGGACAGGATACTACGAGCAGTACTTC
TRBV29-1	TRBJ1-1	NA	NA	CSVPRTGSEAFF	TGCAGCGTCCCTCGAACAGGGAGCGAAGCTTTCTTT
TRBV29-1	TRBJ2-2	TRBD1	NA	CSVERRSGQGPSGELFF	TGCAGCGTGGAACGCAGGAGCGGACAGGGGCCGTCCGGGGAGCTGTTTTTT
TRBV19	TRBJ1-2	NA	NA	CASSQGFTDGYTF	TGTGCCAGTAGTCAAGGGTTCACGGATGGCTACACCTTC